These 19 T cell receptor beta chains originate from one sample sequenced in a study of blood T cell repertoires in COVID-19. Data came from immunoSEQ multiplex PCR; TCRdb stores just in-frame clones and leaves some out. The table has a few hundred thousand clones, 70% to 90% seen once. The sample taken for sequencing was peripheral blood. Receptors originate from a woman aged 50 to 60 with acute or convalescent COVID-19.

This clone turned up a few times. The CDR3 DNA follows: TGTGCCAGCAGACAGGACAGGGGTGGGAATCAGCCCCAGCATTTT. This encodes CASRQDRGGNQPQHF. The chain has TRBV6-6 and TRBJ1-5; 9 positions agree with TRBD1. Germline V gives CDR1 MNHNY, CDR2 SVGAGI (reference sequence). The V gene end was trimmed by 6 bases and the J gene end by 4 bases; junction bases not matched to a gene: 7. This CDR3 is built from 15 residues.

This chain joins TRBV7-8 and TRBJ1-3; the D is unclear. The CDR3 extends over 16 amino acids. V gave up 2 bases and J gave up 4 bases, with 15 bases separating them. Germline V gene lookup returns CDR1 SGHVS and CDR2 FQNEAQ. As DNA, the CDR3 is TGTGCCAGCAGCTTATATGGGAGATCGGGGGGAAACACCATATATTTT. This encodes CASSLYGRSGGNTIYF.

This rearrangement joins TRBV7-9 to TRBJ2-1; possibly TRBD1 for D (6 bases). The germline V gene has CDR1 SEHNR and CDR2 FQNEAQ (reference sequence). The CDR3 totals 18 residues. Trimming removed 0 bases at V and 5 bases at J, with 20 bases between. CDR3 coding DNA: TGTGCCAGCAGCTTAGCTATGGGCACGGGACAACTTAACAATGAGCAGTTCTTC. Its protein product is CASSLAMGTGQLNNEQFF.

V and J are TRBV28 and TRBJ2-1; D perhaps matches TRBD1 (5 bases). V shed 5 bases and J shed 12 bases, with 14 bases lying between them. The CDR3 totals 12 residues. The germline gives CDR1 MDHEN, CDR2 SYDVKM. The CDR3 nucleotides are TGTGCCAGCAGTCCAACGACAGTCGGGCAGTTCTTC. Its translation is CASSPTTVGQFF.

The chain couples TRBV18 to TRBJ1-5; 7 bases map to TRBD1. J was trimmed by 4 bases and V by 4 bases; bases with no gene match: 1. The germline CDR1 and CDR2 sequences are KGHSH and LQKENI. The CDR3 runs to 13 residues. The CDR3 DNA reads as TGTGCCAGCTCACAGGGACAGAATCAGCCCCAGCATTTT. Translation: CASSQGQNQPQHF.

The rearrangement uses TRBV10-2 and TRBJ2-1; TRBD2 agrees at 13 bases. The J segment lost 1 base and the V segment lost 3 bases, leaving 0 bases of the junction unmatched. The CDR3 contains 16 residues. Germline-derived CDR1 and CDR2 are WSHSY and SAAADI. CDR3 residues: CASSELAGGSYNEQFF. The CDR3 region has the DNA TGCGCCAGCAGTGAACTAGCGGGAGGGTCCTACAATGAGCAGTTCTTC.

This chain connects TRBV6-7 to TRBJ1-2; D is ambiguous. TRBV6-7 is flagged as an ORF with uncertain function. The CDR3 is made up of 8 amino acids. The V end was cut by 6 bases, the J end by 12 bases, with 5 bases between. CDR3 loop: CASRRDTF. DNA of the CDR3: TGTGCCAGCAGACGGGACACCTTC.

The CDR3 loop reads CASREGVGQPQHF. CDR3 in DNA: TGTGCCAGCCGGGAGGGGGTGGGCCAGCCCCAGCATTTT. The J gene is TRBJ1-5, the V gene TRBV6-5, with a tentative D call TRBD1 (6 bases). V lost 8 bases to trimming and J lost 7 bases, with 15 bases between them. Germline V CDR1 and CDR2: MNHEY, SVGAGI. The CDR3 is 13 amino acids.

The CDR3 loop reads CASSLLPGQGARGYTF. The CDR3 DNA is TGTGCCAGCAGCCTTCTACCGGGACAGGGGGCGAGGGGCTACACCTTC. The chain recombines TRBV27 with TRBJ1-2; 12 bases are a match to TRBD1. The CDR3 totals 16 residues. J was trimmed by 8 bases and V by 6 bases; bases with no gene match: 13. Germline CDR1 reads MNHEY; CDR2 reads SMNVEV (reference sequence).

J is TRBJ1-5 and V is TRBV19; D uncertain. CDR3 length: 12 residues. CDR1 and CDR2 (germline): LNHDA, SQIVND (reference sequence). Trimming shortened V by 5 bases and J by 6 bases, and 8 bases separated the two germline ends. The CDR3 nucleotides are TGTGCCAGTAGTTACCGCGGTCAGCCCCAGCATTTT. It codes for CASSYRGQPQHF.

This sequence joins TRBV7-2 and TRBJ1-1; D is uncertain. CDR3 length: 13 amino acids. Trimming took off 4 bases at V and 3 bases at J, with 9 bases between the two ends. Looked up from germline, CDR1 is SGHTA and CDR2 is FQGNSA. The CDR3 is CASSSTRDTEAFF. In DNA form, the CDR3 reads TGTGCCAGCAGCTCGACAAGAGACACTGAAGCTTTCTTT.

V is TRBV6-1 and J is TRBJ2-1; the D gene is possibly TRBD1 (6 bases). CDR3 length: 14 residues. Germline lookup yields CDR1 MNHNS and CDR2 SASEGT. V shed 3 bases and J shed 10 bases, with 16 bases lying between them. CDR3: CASSDVWVGTEQFF. CDR3 in DNA: TGTGCCAGCAGTGACGTGTGGGTTGGGACAGAGCAGTTCTTC.

The V and J genes are TRBV23-1 and TRBJ1-5; D gene ambiguous. TRBV23-1 is sorted into the ORF group, with uncertain function. V lost 4 bases to trimming and J lost 9 bases, with 19 bases between them. The CDR3 is 15 residues long. In DNA form, the CDR3 reads TGCGCCAGCAGTCTTGCAACGACCCCCGCGGGGCCCCAGCATTTT. Translation gives CASSLATTPAGPQHF.

The chain employs TRBV11-2 and TRBJ1-6; D unclear. The CDR3 consists of 14 residues. CDR1 SGHAT and CDR2 FQNNGV come from the germline V gene. Trimming pared 1 base from V and 8 bases from J, leaving 9 bases between. DNA of the CDR3: TGTGCCAGCAGCTTAGCCCGTTCCTATTCACCCCTCCACTTT. Translated: CASSLARSYSPLHF.

The CDR3, as DNA: TGTGCCAGCAGTAGCCGGGCCTCTCTCAGGGACATTCAGTACTTC. Amino acids: CASSSRASLRDIQYF. The rearrangement links TRBV28 to TRBJ2-4, with TRBD1 as a possible D gene (5 bases). Trimming left V 5 bases short and J 8 bases short, with 19 bases between. The V gene's germline CDR1 is MDHEN and CDR2 SYDVKM. The length of the CDR3 is 15 residues.

CDR3 in DNA: TGTGCCACCAGTGACCCCGGAAAAGCGGGGGGCGAGCAGTACTTC. It codes for CATSDPGKAGGEQYF. The chain carries TRBV24-1 and TRBJ2-7, with 9 bases fitting TRBD2. J gave up 6 bases and V 4 bases, and 9 bases lay outside the gene matches. The length of the CDR3 is 15 residues. Germline V gene data show CDR1 as KGHDR and CDR2 as SFDVKD.

The chain is built from TRBV28 and TRBJ2-4; D uncertain. V was trimmed by 6 bases and J by 0 bases, leaving 21 bases between them. Germline assignment: CDR1 MDHEN and CDR2 SYDVKM. This CDR3 is 18 amino acids long. The CDR3 nucleotides read TGTGCCAGCAGCCCCCACTCCTTTCTATCTAAAGCCAAAAACATTCAGTACTTC. Its protein product is CASSPHSFLSKAKNIQYF.

The chain recombines TRBV2 with TRBJ1-5; 12 positions agree with TRBD1. V dropped 6 bases and J dropped 0; count of bases not matched to a gene: 9. The CDR3 is 18 amino acids. Germline V gene data show CDR1 as SNHLY and CDR2 as FYNNEI. The CDR3 bases are TGTGCCAGCAGCGGGACAGGGGGCGTTTTGGGTAGCAATCAGCCCCAGCATTTT. It codes for CASSGTGGVLGSNQPQHF.

This rearrangement joins TRBV4-1 to TRBJ1-6; TRBD1 aligns across 8 bases. V lost 4 bases to trimming and J lost 10 bases; unmatched junction nucleotides: 9. In germline, CDR1 is MGHRA, CDR2 YSYEKL. The CDR3 spans 15 residues. CDR3 amino acids: CASSLPRGPGSPLHF. CDR3 sequence (DNA): TGCGCCAGCAGCCTCCCCAGGGGGCCGGGATCACCCCTCCACTTT.